This T cell receptor (beta chain) was sequenced in a study of patients and donors after allogeneic stem cell transplantation. From the RT-PCR reads, TCRdb called clonotypes with MiXCR, one entry per CDR3 protein. The sample includes about 200,000 distinct CDR3 sequences, 38% of them seen just once. Trimming shortened V by 2 bases and J by 3 bases, and 8 bases separated the two germline ends. From germline, CDR1 is KGHSH and CDR2 LQKENI. The CDR3 sequence is 14 residues long. The chain has TRBV18 and TRBJ1-3; D is undetermined. This TCR derives from a human donor who was either an allogeneic HSCT recipient or a stem cell or donor lymphocyte infusion donor (not recorded which). It is not recorded whose cells these are; they may come from a transplant donor. The source material was blood, either unsorted or a sorted T cell fraction (not recorded which). The CDR3 loop is CASSPGWFGNTIYF. CDR3 bases: TGTGCCAGCTCACCAGGCTGGTTTGGAAACACCATATATTTT.